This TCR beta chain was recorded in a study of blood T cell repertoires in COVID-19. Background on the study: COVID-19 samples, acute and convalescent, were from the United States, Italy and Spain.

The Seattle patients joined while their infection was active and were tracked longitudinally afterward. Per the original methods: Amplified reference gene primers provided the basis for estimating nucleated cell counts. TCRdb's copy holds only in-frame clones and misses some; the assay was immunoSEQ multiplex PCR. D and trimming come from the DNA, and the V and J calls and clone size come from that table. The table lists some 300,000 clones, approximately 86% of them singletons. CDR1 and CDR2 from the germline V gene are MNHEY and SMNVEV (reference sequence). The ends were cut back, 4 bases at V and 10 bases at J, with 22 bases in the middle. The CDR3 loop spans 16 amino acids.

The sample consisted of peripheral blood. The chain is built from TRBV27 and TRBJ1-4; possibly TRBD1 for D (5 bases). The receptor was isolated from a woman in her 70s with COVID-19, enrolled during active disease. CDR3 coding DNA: TGTGCCAGCAGTTCATCACCGGGACTCCAAGTGGCAAAACTGTTTTTT. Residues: CASSSSPGLQVAKLFF.